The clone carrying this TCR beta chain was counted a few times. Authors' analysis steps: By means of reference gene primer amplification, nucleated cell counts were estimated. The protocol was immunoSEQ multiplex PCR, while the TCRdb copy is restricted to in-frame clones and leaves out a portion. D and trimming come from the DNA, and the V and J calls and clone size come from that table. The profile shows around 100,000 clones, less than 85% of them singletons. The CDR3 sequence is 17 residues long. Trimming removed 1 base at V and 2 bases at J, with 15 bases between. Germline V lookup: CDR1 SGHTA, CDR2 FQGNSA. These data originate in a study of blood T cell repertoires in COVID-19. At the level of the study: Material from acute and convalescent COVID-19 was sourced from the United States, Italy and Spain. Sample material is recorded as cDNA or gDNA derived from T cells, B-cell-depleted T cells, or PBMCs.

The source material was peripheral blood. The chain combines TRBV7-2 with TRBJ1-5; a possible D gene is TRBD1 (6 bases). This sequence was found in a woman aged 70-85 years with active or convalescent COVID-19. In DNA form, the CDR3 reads TGTGCCAGCAGCTTAGACAGGGAGGGTTATCGCAATCAGCCCCAGCATTTT. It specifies CASSLDREGYRNQPQHF. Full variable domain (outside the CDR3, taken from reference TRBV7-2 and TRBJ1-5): GAGVSQSPSNKVTEKGKDVELRCDPISGHTALYWYRQSLGQGLEFLIYFQGNSAPDKSGLPSDRFSAERTGGSVSTLTIQRTQQEDSAVYLCASSLDREGYRNQPQHFGDGTRLSIL.